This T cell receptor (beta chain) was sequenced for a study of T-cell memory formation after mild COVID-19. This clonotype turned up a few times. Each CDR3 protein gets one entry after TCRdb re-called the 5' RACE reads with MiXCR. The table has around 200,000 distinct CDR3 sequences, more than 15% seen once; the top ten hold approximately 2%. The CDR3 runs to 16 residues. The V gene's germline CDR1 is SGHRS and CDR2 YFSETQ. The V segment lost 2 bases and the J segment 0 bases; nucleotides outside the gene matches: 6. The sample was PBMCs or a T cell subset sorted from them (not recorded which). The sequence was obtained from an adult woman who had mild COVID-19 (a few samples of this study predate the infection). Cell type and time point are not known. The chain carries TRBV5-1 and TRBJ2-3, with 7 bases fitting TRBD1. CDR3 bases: TGCGCCAGCAGCTTCAGACAGGGTACTAGCACAGATACGCAGTATTTT. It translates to CASSFRQGTSTDTQYF.